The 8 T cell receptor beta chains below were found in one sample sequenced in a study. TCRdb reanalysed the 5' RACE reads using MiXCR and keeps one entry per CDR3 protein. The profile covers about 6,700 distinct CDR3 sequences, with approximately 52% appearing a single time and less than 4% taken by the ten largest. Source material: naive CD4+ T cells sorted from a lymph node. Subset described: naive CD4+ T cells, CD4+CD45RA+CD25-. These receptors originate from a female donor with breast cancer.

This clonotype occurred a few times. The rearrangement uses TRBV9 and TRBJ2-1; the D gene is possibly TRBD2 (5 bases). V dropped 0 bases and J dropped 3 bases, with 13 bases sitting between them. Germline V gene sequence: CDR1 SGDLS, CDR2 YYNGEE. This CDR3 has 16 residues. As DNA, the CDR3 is TGTGCCAGCAGCGTAGAAGCTAGCCGTGACTACAATGAGCAGTTCTTC. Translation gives CASSVEASRDYNEQFF. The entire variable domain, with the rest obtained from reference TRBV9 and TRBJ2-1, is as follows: DSGVTQTPKHLITATGQRVTLRCSPRSGDLSVYWYQQSLDQGLQFLIQYYNGEERAKGNILERFSAQQFPDLHSELNLSSLELGDSALYFCASSVEASRDYNEQFFGPGTRLTVL.

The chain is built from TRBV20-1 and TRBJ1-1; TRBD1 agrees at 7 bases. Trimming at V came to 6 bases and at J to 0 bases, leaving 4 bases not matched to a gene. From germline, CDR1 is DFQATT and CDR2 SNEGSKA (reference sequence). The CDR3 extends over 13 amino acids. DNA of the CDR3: TGCAGTGCACGGGGACAGCTGAACACTGAAGCTTTCTTT. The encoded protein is CSARGQLNTEAFF.

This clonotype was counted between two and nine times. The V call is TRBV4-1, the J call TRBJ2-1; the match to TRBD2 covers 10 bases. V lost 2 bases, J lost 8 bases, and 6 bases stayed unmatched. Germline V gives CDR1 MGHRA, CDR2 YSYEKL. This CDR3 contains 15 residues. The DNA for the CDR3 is TGCGCCAGCAGCCAACAAGAGCGGGAGGGCCATGAGCAGTTCTTC. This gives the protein CASSQQEREGHEQFF.

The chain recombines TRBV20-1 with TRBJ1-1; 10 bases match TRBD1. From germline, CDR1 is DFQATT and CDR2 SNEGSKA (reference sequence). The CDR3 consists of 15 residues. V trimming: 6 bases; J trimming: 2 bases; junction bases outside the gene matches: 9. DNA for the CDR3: TGCAGTGCCACCGGACAGGGGGGGGGTAACACTGAAGCTTTCTTT. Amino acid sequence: CSATGQGGGNTEAFF.

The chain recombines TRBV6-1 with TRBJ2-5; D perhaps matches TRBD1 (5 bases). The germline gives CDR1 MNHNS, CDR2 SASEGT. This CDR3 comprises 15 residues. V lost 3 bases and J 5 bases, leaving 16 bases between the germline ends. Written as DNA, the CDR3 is TGTGCCAGCAGTGAGCGCAGACAGAGTCGGGAGACCCAGTACTTC. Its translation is CASSERRQSRETQYF.

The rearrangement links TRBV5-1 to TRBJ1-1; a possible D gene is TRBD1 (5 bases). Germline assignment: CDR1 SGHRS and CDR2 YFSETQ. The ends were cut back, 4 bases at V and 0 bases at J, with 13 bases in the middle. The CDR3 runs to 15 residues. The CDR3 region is CASSELGVMNTEAFF. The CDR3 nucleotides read TGCGCCAGCAGCGAACTGGGGGTCATGAACACTGAAGCTTTCTTT.

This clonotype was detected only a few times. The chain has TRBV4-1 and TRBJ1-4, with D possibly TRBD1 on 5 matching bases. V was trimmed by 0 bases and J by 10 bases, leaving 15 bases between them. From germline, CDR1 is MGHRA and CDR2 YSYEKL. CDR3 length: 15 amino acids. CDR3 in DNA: TGCGCCAGCAGCCAAGATCAAGGGACCTTGAGAAAACTGTTTTTT. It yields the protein CASSQDQGTLRKLFF.

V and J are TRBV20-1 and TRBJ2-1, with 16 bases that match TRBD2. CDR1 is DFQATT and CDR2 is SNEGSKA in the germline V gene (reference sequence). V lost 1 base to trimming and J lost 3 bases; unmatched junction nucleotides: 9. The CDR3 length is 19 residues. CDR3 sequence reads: CSARVTGTSGGAGYNEQFF. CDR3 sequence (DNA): TGCAGTGCTAGAGTTACCGGGACTAGCGGGGGGGCCGGCTACAATGAGCAGTTCTTC.